Presented here are 27 T cell receptor beta chains from one specimen sequenced in a study of T cell repertoires in ileal Crohn's disease. Generated by immunoSEQ multiplex PCR, the TCRdb table keeps only in-frame clones and is missing some. The sample holds 55,000 to 65,000 clones, about 88% seen once. Documented time point: neoterminal ileum biopsy at postoperative endoscopy, about 6 months after surgery. The sequenced material came from ileal tissue. All receptors derive from an adult with Crohn's disease.

The CDR3 DNA reads TGTGCCAGCGAACAGGGGTCGGGAAACACCATATATTTT. It codes for CASEQGSGNTIYF. V is TRBV6-1 and J is TRBJ1-3, with 7 bases lining up with TRBD1. The CDR3 sequence is 13 residues long. The ends lost 8 bases at V and 4 bases at J; junction bases unmatched: 5. CDR1 and CDR2 from the germline V gene are MNHNS and SASEGT.

The J gene is TRBJ1-3, the V gene TRBV7-9, with TRBD1 as a possible D gene (5 bases). Germline V gene data show CDR1 as SEHNR and CDR2 as FQNEAQ (reference sequence). The CDR3 loop spans 17 amino acids. V shed 3 bases and J shed 0 bases, with 15 bases lying between them. The CDR3 loop reads CASSLYVETASGNTIYF. CDR3 in DNA: TGTGCCAGCAGCTTGTATGTGGAGACAGCCTCTGGAAACACCATATATTTT.

CDR3 sequence (DNA): TGTGCCAGCAGTCCACATTCCGGGTCGTGGGTAAATAATTCACCCCTCCACTTT. Its translation: CASSPHSGSWVNNSPLHF. The gene calls are TRBV28 and TRBJ1-6; D is unresolved. The CDR3 runs 18 residues. Trimming stripped 5 bases from V and 5 bases from J, with 22 bases between. Germline CDR1 MDHEN, CDR2 SYDVKM.

V and J are TRBV7-9 and TRBJ2-2; 8 bases map to TRBD1. The V gene end was trimmed by 3 bases and the J gene end by 6 bases; junction bases not matched to a gene: 3. CDR1 SEHNR and CDR2 FQNEAQ come from the germline V gene (reference sequence). This CDR3 comprises 14 residues. CDR3 in amino acids: CASSLDRAAGELFF. CDR3 nucleotide sequence: TGTGCCAGCAGCTTGGACAGGGCGGCCGGGGAGCTGTTTTTT.

This chain joins TRBV19 and TRBJ1-6; D is possibly TRBD1 (6 bases). V lost 3 bases and J 9 bases, leaving 21 bases between the germline ends. The germline V gene has CDR1 LNHDA and CDR2 SQIVND (reference sequence). The CDR3 length is 17 residues. The CDR3 reads CASSISQGHDRASPLHF. For the CDR3, the DNA is TGTGCCAGTAGTATTTCACAGGGTCATGATCGGGCTTCACCCCTCCACTTT.

This chain uses TRBV5-1 with TRBJ2-5; no clear D gene. Trimming took 0 bases from V and 5 from J, leaving 8 bases between them. CDR1 is SGHRS, CDR2 YFSETQ, per germline. The CDR3 totals 13 residues. The CDR3 DNA follows: TGCGCCAGCAGCTTGGGTTCCGGGGAGACCCAGTACTTC. This encodes CASSLGSGETQYF.

This clone was picked up one time. This sequence joins TRBV13 and TRBJ2-3, with D perhaps matching TRBD2 (5 bases). Trimming cost V 5 bases and J 6 bases, with 12 bases left between them. Germline V gene sequence: CDR1 PRHDT, CDR2 FYEKMQ (reference sequence). The CDR3 loop spans 13 amino acids. CDR3 DNA sequence: TGTGCCAGCAGCGGACTGTCTTGGGATACGCAGTATTTT. Residues: CASSGLSWDTQYF.

This clone appeared a single time. The chain recombines TRBV4-1 with TRBJ2-3; a possible D gene is TRBD1 (6 bases). V dropped 1 base and J dropped 7 bases, with 18 bases sitting between them. The CDR3 length is 16 residues. The germline CDR1 and CDR2 sequences are MGHRA and YSYEKL. CDR3 nucleotide sequence: TGCGCCAGCAGCCAAGCAGATCGGACAGACTACTATACGCAGTATTTT. Its protein product is CASSQADRTDYYTQYF.

The CDR3 sequence: CASSLRQGYEQYF. The CDR3 DNA reads TGCGCCAGCAGCCTAAGACAGGGCTACGAGCAGTACTTC. This chain uses TRBV5-1 with TRBJ2-7; TRBD1 matches 7 bases. This CDR3 is 13 amino acids long. Germline assignment: CDR1 SGHRS and CDR2 YFSETQ. Losses at the gene ends were 4 bases for V and 3 bases for J; bases not matched to a gene: 4.

Details on this clone: Relative to the germline gene, one junction end is altered; a read error may explain this. The V and J genes are TRBV10-3 and TRBJ1-5; weak D call: TRBD1 (6 bases). The CDR3 consists of 16 residues. Germline CDR1 reads ENHRY; CDR2 reads SYGVKD. CDR3: CASSERDNRSNQPQHF. CDR3 in DNA: TGCGCCAGCAGTGAACGGGACAACCGAAGCAATCAGCCCCAGCATTTT.

The chain couples TRBV18 to TRBJ1-4; D gene ambiguous. Trimming stripped 3 bases from V and 7 bases from J, with 12 bases between. The CDR3 has 14 residues. Per germline, CDR1 KGHSH and CDR2 LQKENI. For the CDR3, the DNA is TGTGCCAGCTCACCGGTCCCAGGTGTTGAAAAACTGTTTTTT. Protein product: CASSPVPGVEKLFF.

The chain carries TRBV5-1 and TRBJ1-2; D possibly corresponds to TRBD1 (6 bases). Germline-derived CDR1 and CDR2 are SGHRS and YFSETQ. This CDR3 is 13 amino acids long. Trimming removed 4 bases from V and 4 bases from J, with 11 bases in between. The CDR3: CASSPDSLYGYTF. The CDR3 DNA reads as TGCGCCAGCAGCCCGGACAGCCTCTATGGCTACACCTTC.

This clone was seen a single time. The genes are TRBV6-1 and TRBJ2-7; a weak D match, TRBD1 (7 bases). The germline gives CDR1 MNHNS, CDR2 SASEGT. The CDR3 has 12 amino acids. The V gene lost 8 bases and the J gene lost 3 bases, with 11 bases spanning the gap. The CDR3 spells CASRRGLYEQYV. CDR3 DNA: TGTGCCAGCCGGAGGGGGCTCTACGAGCAGTACGTC.

As for this clone: One end of the junction does not line up with germline, which may come from a read error. The chain joins TRBV7-7 to TRBJ2-1; maybe TRBD1 (6 bases). CDR3 length: 14 amino acids. Looked up from germline, CDR1 is SSHAT and CDR2 is FNYEAQ (reference sequence). This CDR3 reads CASSLEGHYNEQFF. The CDR3 coding sequence is TGTGCTAGCAGCTTAGAGGGACATTACAATGAGCAGTTCTTC. Full variable domain (outside the CDR3, taken from reference TRBV7-7 and TRBJ2-1): GAGVSQSPRYKVTKRGQDVTLRCDPISSHATLYWYQQALGQGPEFLTYFNYEAQPDKSGLPSDRFSAERPEGSISTLTIQRTEQRDSAMYRCASSLEGHYNEQFFGPGTRLTVL.

The chain combines TRBV7-2 with TRBJ1-1; D is unclear. CDR1 and CDR2 (germline): SGHTA, FQGNSA. The CDR3 runs 17 residues. Between the trimmed V and J ends, which lost 6 bases and 1 base, there was a span of 21 bases. CDR3 DNA: TGTGCCAGCAGTAAAACCTCGCCGGGTGTTGCGAACACTGAAGCTTTCTTT. Translating it yields CASSKTSPGVANTEAFF.

This clone was found many times. This chain links TRBV5-4 with TRBJ1-4; D is undetermined. There are 14 residues in the CDR3. Trimming left V 1 base short and J 4 bases short, with 8 bases between. Germline-derived CDR1 and CDR2 are SGHNT and YYREEE (reference sequence). The CDR3 DNA reads TGTGCCAGCAGCTTGAGAGGGTTTAATGAAAAACTGTTTTTT. As protein: CASSLRGFNEKLFF.

The gene calls are TRBV5-1 and TRBJ2-1; 8 nucleotides agree with TRBD2. The CDR3 extends over 17 amino acids. CDR1 is SGHRS, CDR2 YFSETQ, per germline. The V segment lost 3 bases and the J segment 2 bases; nucleotides outside the gene matches: 10. The CDR3 sequence is CASSSGIRGGPYNEQFF. The CDR3, as DNA: TGCGCCAGCAGCTCAGGAATTCGGGGGGGCCCCTACAATGAGCAGTTCTTC.

This clone was counted once. The chain links TRBV11-3 to TRBJ2-7; D might be TRBD2 (5 bases). Germline CDR1 reads SGHNT; CDR2 reads YENEEA. This CDR3 contains 19 residues. V lost 2 bases, J lost 0 bases, and 23 bases lay in between. DNA of the CDR3: TGTGCCAGCAGCTTATTTCTTCGGGCGGGCTGTACCTGCTCCTACGAGCAGTACTTC. Amino acid sequence: CASSLFLRAGCTCSYEQYF. Using reference TRBV11-3 and TRBJ2-7 for the parts outside the CDR3, the full variable domain is EAGVVQSPRYKIIEKKQPVAFWCNPISGHNTLYWYLQNLGQGPELLIRYENEEAVDDSQLPKDRFSAERLKGVDSTLKIQPAELGDSAVYLCASSLFLRAGCTCSYEQYFGPGTRLTVT.

CDR3 nucleotides: TGTGCCACCACCGACAGGGGCCTAGCTTTCTTT. Its protein product is CATTDRGLAFF. J is TRBJ1-1 and V is TRBV28; TRBD1 agrees at 8 bases. Germline CDR1 and CDR2: MDHEN and SYDVKM. J gave up 10 bases and V 10 bases, and 8 bases lay outside the gene matches. The CDR3 has 11 residues.

The J gene is TRBJ2-6, the V gene TRBV11-3, with D maybe TRBD1 (5 bases). The ends were cut back, 1 base at V and 0 bases at J, with 13 bases in the middle. Germline V gene lookup returns CDR1 SGHNT and CDR2 YENEEA. The length of the CDR3 is 18 residues. The CDR3 DNA reads TGTGCCAGCAGCTTAGGGCAGACAGCCCGCTCTGGGGCCAACGTCCTGACTTTC. Protein product: CASSLGQTARSGANVLTF.

The chain joins TRBV6-1 to TRBJ1-1; D remains ambiguous. This CDR3 is 15 amino acids long. Trimming stripped 3 bases from V and 1 base from J, with 12 bases between. CDR1 MNHNS and CDR2 SASEGT come from the germline V gene. In nucleotides, the CDR3 is TGTGCCAGCAGTGAGATTAGAGGGAAGAACACTGAAGCTTTCTTT. Its translation: CASSEIRGKNTEAFF.

This sequence joins TRBV7-9 and TRBJ2-5; tentatively, D is TRBD1 (6 bases). Germline assignment: CDR1 SEHNR and CDR2 FQNEAQ (reference sequence). The V end lost 4 bases, the J end lost 2 bases, and 8 bases lay between the germline ends. The CDR3 loop spans 13 amino acids. The CDR3 reads CASSWGTQETQYF. The DNA of the CDR3 is TGTGCCAGCAGCTGGGGGACACAAGAGACCCAGTACTTC. Full variable domain (outside the CDR3, taken from reference TRBV7-9 and TRBJ2-5): DTGVSQNPRHKITKRGQNVTFRCDPISEHNRLYWYRQTLGQGPEFLTYFQNEAQLEKSRLLSDRFSAERPKGSFSTLEIQRTEQGDSAMYLCASSWGTQETQYFGPGTRLLVL.

The DNA of the CDR3 is TGCGCCAGCAGCTTGGAGGAGTGGCAGACCCAGTACTTC. This gives the protein CASSLEEWQTQYF. The chain combines TRBV5-1 with TRBJ2-5, with D unclear. CDR3 size: 13 residues. Trimming removed 0 bases from V and 6 bases from J, with 9 bases in between. Germline V gene data show CDR1 as SGHRS and CDR2 as YFSETQ.

V and J are TRBV6-6 and TRBJ2-2; 7 bases map to TRBD2. J lost 8 bases, V lost 0 bases, and 0 bases had no gene match. The CDR3 totals 13 residues. CDR1 and CDR2 from the germline V gene are MNHNY and SVGAGI (reference sequence). CDR3 region: CASSYSREGELFF. CDR3 DNA sequence: TGTGCCAGCAGTTACTCGCGGGAGGGGGAGCTGTTTTTT.

CDR3 DNA: TGTGCCACCCACCATGAGGTGCGAGAGACCCAGTACTTC. Its translation is CATHHEVRETQYF. The rearrangement joins TRBV10-3 to TRBJ2-5; D not resolved. Looked up from germline, CDR1 is ENHRY and CDR2 is SYGVKD. The CDR3 contains 13 residues. V shed 10 bases and J shed 4 bases, with 16 bases lying between them.

The rearrangement links TRBV2 to TRBJ2-3, with D possibly matching TRBD1 (6 bases). The V end was cut by 6 bases, the J end by 3 bases, with 13 bases between. The CDR3 is made up of 14 amino acids. From germline, CDR1 is SNHLY and CDR2 FYNNEI. The CDR3 loop reads CASSNDRLTDTQYF. CDR3 in DNA: TGTGCCAGCAGCAACGACAGGCTGACAGATACGCAGTATTTT. Based on the CDR3 plus reference TRBV2 and TRBJ2-3, the full variable domain is EPEVTQTPSHQVTQMGQEVILRCVPISNHLYFYWYRQILGQKVEFLVSFYNNEISEKSEIFDDQFSVERPDGSNFTLKIRSTKLEDSAMYFCASSNDRLTDTQYFGPGTRLTVL.

The V gene is TRBV6-1, the J gene TRBJ1-5, with 9 positions matching TRBD1. Germline V gene data show CDR1 as MNHNS and CDR2 as SASEGT. The CDR3 is 14 amino acids. Trimming cost V 4 bases and J 7 bases; bases outside gene matches: 5. The CDR3 loop is CASSGDRVGQPQHF. Here the CDR3 DNA reads TGTGCCAGCAGTGGGGACAGGGTAGGCCAGCCCCAGCATTTT.